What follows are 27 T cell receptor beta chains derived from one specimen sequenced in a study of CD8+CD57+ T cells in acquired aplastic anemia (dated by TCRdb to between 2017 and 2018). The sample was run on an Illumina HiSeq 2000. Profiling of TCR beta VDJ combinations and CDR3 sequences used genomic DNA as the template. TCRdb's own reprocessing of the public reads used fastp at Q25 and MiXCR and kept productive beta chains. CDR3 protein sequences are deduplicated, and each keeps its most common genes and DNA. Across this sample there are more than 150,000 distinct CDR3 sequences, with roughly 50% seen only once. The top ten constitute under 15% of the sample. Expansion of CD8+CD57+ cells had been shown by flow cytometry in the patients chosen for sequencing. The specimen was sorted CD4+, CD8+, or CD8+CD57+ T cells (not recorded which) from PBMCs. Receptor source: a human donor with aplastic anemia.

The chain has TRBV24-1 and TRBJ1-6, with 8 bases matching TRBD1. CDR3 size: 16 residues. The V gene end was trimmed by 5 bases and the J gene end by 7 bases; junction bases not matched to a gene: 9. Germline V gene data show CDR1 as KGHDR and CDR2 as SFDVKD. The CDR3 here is CATSAGGTGLNSPLHF. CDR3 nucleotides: TGTGCCACCAGTGCCGGCGGGACAGGACTAAATTCACCCCTCCACTTT.

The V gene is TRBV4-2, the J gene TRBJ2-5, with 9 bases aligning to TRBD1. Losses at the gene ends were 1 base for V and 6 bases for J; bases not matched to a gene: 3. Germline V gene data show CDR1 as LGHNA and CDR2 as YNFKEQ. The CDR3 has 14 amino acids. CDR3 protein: CASSQAGTGKTQYF. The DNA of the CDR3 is TGTGCCAGCAGCCAAGCCGGGACAGGGAAGACCCAGTACTTC.

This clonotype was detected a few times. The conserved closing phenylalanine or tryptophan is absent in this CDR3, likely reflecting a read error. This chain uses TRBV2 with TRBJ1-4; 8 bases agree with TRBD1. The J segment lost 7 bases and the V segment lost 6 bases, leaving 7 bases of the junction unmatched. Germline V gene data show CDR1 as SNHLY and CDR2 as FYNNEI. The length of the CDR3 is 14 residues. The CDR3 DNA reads TGTGCCAGCAGCGCAGGGGGCGCGGGTGAAAAACTGTTTCTT. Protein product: CASSAGGAGEKLFL.

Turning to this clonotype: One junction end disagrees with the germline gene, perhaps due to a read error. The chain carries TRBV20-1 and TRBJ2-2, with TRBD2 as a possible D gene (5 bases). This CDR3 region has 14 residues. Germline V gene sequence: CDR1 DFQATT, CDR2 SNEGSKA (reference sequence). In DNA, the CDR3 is TGCAGTGCCAGAGACTACTCCCGGACCGGGGAGCTGTTTTTT. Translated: CSARDYSRTGELFF.

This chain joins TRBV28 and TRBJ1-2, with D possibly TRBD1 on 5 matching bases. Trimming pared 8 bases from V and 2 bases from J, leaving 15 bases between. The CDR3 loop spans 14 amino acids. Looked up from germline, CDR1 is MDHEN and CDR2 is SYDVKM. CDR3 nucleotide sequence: TGTGCCAGCGCGCCAGATCAGGGCAACTATGGCTACACCTTC. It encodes CASAPDQGNYGYTF.

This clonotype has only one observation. The CDR3: CAWTRGYEQYF. The CDR3, as DNA: TGTGCCTGGACCAGGGGGTACGAGCAGTACTTC. The V gene is TRBV4-2, the J gene TRBJ2-7; TRBD1 aligns across 7 bases. V was clipped by 11 bases and J by 4 bases; unmatched bases: 5. Germline CDR1 LGHNA, CDR2 YNFKEQ. This CDR3 has 11 amino acids.

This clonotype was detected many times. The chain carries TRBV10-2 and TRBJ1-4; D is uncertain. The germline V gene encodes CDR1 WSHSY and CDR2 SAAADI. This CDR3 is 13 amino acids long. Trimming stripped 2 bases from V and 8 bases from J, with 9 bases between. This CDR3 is CASSERGKEKLFF. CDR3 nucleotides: TGCGCCAGCAGTGAGCGGGGTAAGGAAAAACTGTTTTTT.

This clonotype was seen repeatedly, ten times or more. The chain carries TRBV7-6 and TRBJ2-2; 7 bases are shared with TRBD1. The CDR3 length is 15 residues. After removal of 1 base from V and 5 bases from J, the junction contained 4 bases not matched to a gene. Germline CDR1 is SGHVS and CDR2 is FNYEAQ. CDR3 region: CASSLDGQATGELFF. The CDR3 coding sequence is TGTGCCAGCAGCTTAGATGGACAGGCGACCGGGGAGCTGTTTTTT.

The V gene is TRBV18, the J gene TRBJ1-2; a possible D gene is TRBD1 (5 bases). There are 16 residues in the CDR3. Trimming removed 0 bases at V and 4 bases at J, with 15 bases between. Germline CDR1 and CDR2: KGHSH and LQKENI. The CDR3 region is CASSPPSGGSIYGYTF. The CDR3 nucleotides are TGTGCCAGCTCACCACCGAGTGGGGGGTCGATCTATGGCTACACCTTC.

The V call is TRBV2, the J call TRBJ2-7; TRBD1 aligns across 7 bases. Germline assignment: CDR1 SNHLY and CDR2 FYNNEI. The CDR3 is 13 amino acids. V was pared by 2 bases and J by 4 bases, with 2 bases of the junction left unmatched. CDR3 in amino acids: CASSEQGVYEQYF. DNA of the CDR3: TGTGCCAGCAGTGAACAGGGGGTATACGAGCAGTACTTC. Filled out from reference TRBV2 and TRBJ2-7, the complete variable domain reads EPEVTQTPSHQVTQMGQEVILRCVPISNHLYFYWYRQILGQKVEFLVSFYNNEISEKSEIFDDQFSVERPDGSNFTLKIRSTKLEDSAMYFCASSEQGVYEQYFGPGTRLTVT.

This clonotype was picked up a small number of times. The CDR3 region has the DNA TGCAGCGCCCCAGTCGTAGGCGGGGTACGGGGCTATGGCTACACCTTC. Translating it yields CSAPVVGGVRGYGYTF. The V and J genes are TRBV29-1 and TRBJ1-2; D is uncertain. Trimming removed 7 bases from V and 4 bases from J, with 25 bases in between. CDR1 is SQVTM and CDR2 is ANQGSEA in the germline V gene. The CDR3 has 16 amino acids.

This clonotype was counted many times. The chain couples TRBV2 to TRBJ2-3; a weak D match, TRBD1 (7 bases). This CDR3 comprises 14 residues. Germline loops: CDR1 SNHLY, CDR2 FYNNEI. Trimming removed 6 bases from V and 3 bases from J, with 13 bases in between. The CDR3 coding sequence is TGTGCCAGCAGGGTGGAGGGGGCTACAGATACGCAGTATTTT. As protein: CASRVEGATDTQYF.

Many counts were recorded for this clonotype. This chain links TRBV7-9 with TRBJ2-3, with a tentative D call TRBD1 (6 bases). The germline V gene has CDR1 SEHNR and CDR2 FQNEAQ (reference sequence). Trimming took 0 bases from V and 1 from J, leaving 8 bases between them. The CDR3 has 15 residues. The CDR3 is CASSLAAGGTDTQYF. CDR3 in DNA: TGTGCCAGCAGCTTAGCGGCAGGGGGCACAGATACGCAGTATTTT.

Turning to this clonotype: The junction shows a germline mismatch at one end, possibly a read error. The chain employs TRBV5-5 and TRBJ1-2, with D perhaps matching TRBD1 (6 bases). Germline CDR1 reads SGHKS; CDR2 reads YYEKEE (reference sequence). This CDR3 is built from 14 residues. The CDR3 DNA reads TGTGCCGGCAGCTTGGCACAGGGTTACTATGGCTACACCTTC. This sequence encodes CAGSLAQGYYGYTF.

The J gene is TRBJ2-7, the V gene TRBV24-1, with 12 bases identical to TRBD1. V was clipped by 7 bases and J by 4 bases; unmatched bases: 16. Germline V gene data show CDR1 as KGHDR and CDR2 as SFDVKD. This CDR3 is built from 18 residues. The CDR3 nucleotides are TGTGCCACCAGAGCCGGGACAGGGGGCCTTGTTCCCGATTACGAGCAGTACTTC. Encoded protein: CATRAGTGGLVPDYEQYF.

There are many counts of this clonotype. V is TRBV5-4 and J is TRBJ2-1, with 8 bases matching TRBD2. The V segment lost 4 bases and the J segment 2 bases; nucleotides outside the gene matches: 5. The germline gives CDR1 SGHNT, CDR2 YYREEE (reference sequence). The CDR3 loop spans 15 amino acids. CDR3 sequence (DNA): TGTGCCAGCAGCCCAGCGGGGGAGACCTACAATGAGCAGTTCTTC. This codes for CASSPAGETYNEQFF.

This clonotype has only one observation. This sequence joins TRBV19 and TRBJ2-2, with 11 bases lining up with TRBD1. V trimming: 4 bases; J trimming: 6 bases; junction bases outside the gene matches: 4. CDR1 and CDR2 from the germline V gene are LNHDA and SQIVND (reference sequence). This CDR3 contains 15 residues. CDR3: CASSKPGQGAGELFF. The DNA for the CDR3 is TGTGCCAGTAGTAAACCGGGACAGGGGGCCGGGGAGCTGTTTTTT.

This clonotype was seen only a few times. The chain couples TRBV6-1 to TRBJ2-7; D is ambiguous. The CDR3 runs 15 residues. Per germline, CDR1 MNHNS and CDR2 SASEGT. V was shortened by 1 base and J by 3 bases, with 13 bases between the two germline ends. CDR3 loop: CASSEESQSYYEQYF. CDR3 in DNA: TGTGCCAGCAGTGAAGAGTCACAGTCTTACTACGAGCAGTACTTC.

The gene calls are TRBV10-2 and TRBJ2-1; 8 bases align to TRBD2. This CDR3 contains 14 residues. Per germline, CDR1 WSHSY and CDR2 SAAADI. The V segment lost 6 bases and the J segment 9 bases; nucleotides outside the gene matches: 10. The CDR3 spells CASSPGLGEAEQFF. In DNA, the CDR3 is TGCGCCAGCAGCCCGGGACTAGGAGAGGCTGAGCAGTTCTTC.

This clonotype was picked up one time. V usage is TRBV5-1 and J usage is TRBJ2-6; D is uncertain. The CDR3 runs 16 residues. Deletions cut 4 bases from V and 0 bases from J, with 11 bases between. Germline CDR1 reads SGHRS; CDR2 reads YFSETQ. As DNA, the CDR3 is TGCGCCAGCAGCCAGCAGGCGGCCTCTGGGGCCAACGTCCTGACTTTC. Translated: CASSQQAASGANVLTF.

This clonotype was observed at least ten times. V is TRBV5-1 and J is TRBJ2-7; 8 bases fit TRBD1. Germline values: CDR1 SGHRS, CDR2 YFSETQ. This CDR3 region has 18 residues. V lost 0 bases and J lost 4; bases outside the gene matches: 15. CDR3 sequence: CASSLAGTGNEGWYEQYF. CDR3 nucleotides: TGCGCCAGCAGCTTGGCCGGGACAGGAAATGAAGGGTGGTACGAGCAGTACTTC. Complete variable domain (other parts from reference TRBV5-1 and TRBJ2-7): KAGVTQTPRYLIKTRGQQVTLSCSPISGHRSVSWYQQTPGQGLQFLFEYFSETQRNKGNFPGRFSGRQFSNSRSEMNVSTLELGDSALYLCASSLAGTGNEGWYEQYFGPGTRLTVT.

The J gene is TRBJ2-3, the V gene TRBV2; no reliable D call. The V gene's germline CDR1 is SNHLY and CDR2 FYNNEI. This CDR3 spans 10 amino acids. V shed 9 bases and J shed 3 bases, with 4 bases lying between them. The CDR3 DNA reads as TGTGCCAGTTTAACAGATACGCAGTATTTT. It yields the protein CASLTDTQYF.

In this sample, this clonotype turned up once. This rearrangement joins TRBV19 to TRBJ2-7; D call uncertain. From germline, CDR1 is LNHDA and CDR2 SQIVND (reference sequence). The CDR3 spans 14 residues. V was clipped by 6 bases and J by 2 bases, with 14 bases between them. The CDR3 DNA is TGTGCCAGTAGCCATCCAGGTACTACCTACGAGCAGTACTTC. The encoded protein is CASSHPGTTYEQYF. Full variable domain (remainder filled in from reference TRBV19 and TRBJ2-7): DGGITQSPKYLFRKEGQNVTLSCEQNLNHDAMYWYRQDPGQGLRLIYYSQIVNDFQKGDIAEGYSVSREKKESFPLTVTSAQKNPTAFYLCASSHPGTTYEQYFGPGTRLTVT.

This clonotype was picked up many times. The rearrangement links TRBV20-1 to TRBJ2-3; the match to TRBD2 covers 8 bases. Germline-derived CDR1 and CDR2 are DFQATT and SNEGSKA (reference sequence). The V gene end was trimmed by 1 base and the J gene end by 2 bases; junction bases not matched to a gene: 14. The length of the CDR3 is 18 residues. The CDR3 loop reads CSARVIPRAGVITDTQYF. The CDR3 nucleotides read TGCAGTGCTAGAGTTATCCCCCGAGCGGGGGTTATCACAGATACGCAGTATTTT.

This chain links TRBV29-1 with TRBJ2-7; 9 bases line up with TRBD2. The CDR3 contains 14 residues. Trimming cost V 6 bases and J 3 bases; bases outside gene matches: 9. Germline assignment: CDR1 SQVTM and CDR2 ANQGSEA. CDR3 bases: TGCAGCGTCGACCCGGGAGCGGGGGGCTACGAGCAGTACTTC. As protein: CSVDPGAGGYEQYF.

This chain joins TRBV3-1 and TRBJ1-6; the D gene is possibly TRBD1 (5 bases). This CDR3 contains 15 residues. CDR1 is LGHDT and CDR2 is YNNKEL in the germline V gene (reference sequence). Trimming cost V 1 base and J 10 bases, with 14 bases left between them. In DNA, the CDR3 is TGTGCCAGCAGCCAAGGTACCCAGGGTTGGTCACCCCTCCACTTT. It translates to CASSQGTQGWSPLHF. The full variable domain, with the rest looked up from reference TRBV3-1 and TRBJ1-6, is DTAVSQTPKYLVTQMGNDKSIKCEQNLGHDTMYWYKQDSKKFLKIMFSYNNKELIINETVPNRFSPKSPDKAHLNLHINSLELGDSAVYFCASSQGTQGWSPLHFGNGTRLTVT.

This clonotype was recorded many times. The CDR3 nucleotides read TGCAGTGCTAGAGTCACGGCTCGGGGTTTCTATAATTCACCCCTCCACTTT. Amino acids: CSARVTARGFYNSPLHF. V usage is TRBV20-1 and J usage is TRBJ1-6; D is unresolved. Germline V gene sequence: CDR1 DFQATT, CDR2 SNEGSKA (reference sequence). This CDR3 has 17 residues. The V gene lost 1 base and the J gene lost 3 bases, with 16 bases spanning the gap.